The rows below give T cell receptor beta chains drawn from one sample of a study of T cell responses to AZD1222 COVID-19 vaccine. Clones were read by immunoSEQ multiplex PCR, and TCRdb kept only the in-frame ones, dropping some. The sample yields approximately 180,000 clones, around 93% seen once. The source was peripheral blood, collected 28 days after the second dose of the MenACWY control vaccine. The receptors originated from an adult who received the MenACWY meningococcal vaccine as a control. Each CDR3 is given with its conserved first and last residue. D genes are given only for firm matches.

TRBJ2-1 | TRBV5-4 | TRBD2 | CASSPLGSGGANEQFF
TRBJ2-1 | TRBV27 | NA | CASSLWSAQVDNEQFF
TRBJ1-3 | TRBV5-4 | NA | CASSPSPGATSGNTIYF
TRBJ1-5 | TRBV10-2 | NA | CASSDKGAGPGNQPQHF
TRBJ2-7 | TRBV5-4 | NA | CASSLGGQGATYEQYF
TRBJ2-1 | TRBV10-1 | NA | CASSEKGFF
TRBJ1-1 | TRBV19 | TRBD1 | CASSLGTANTEAFF
TRBJ1-2 | TRBV7-9 | TRBD1 | CATHRDSYGYTF
TRBJ2-3 | TRBV7-3 | TRBD2 | CASSLPAAGIDTQYF
TRBJ1-6 | TRBV5-1 | TRBD1 | CASSSQTGAGNSPLHF